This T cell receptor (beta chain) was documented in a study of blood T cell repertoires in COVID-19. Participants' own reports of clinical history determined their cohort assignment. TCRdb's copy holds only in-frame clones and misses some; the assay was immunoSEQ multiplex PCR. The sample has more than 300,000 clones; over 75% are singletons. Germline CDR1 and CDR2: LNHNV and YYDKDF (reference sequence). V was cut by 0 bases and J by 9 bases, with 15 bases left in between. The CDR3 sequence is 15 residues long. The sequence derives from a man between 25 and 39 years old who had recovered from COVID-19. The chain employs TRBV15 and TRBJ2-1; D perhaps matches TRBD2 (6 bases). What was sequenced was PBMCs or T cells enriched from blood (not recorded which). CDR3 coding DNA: TGTGCCACCAGCAGAGATAAGGCGGGAATTGGTGAGCAGTTCTTC. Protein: CATSRDKAGIGEQFF. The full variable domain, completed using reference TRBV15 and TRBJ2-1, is DAMVIQNPRYQVTQFGKPVTLSCSQTLNHNVMYWYQQKSSQAPKLLFHYYDKDFNNEADTPDNFQSRRPNTSFCFLDIRSPGLGDTAMYLCATSRDKAGIGEQFFGPGTRLTVL.